This is a list of T cell receptor beta chains from one sample in a study of vaccination and CD4 T cells after COVID-19. TCRdb reprocessed the PCR reads via MiXCR and lists one record per CDR3 protein. This sample carries under 30,000 distinct CDR3 sequences, around two fifths of them seen once, and the ten largest clones take about a fifth. The antigens these receptors bind are not known. This specimen consisted of CD4+ T cells from blood, cultured in vitro, obtained before SARS-CoV-2 vaccination. The receptor source for this set is a human donor who received a COVID-19 vaccine. The CDR3 runs from the conserved cysteine through the conserved F or W. The order of the fields is D gene, V gene, J gene, clone size, CDR3 DNA, CDR3 protein. D genes are given only for firm matches. Clone size, where shown, is once, few, many, or a class for clones that have expanded.

D: NA
V: TRBV10-1
J: TRBJ2-6
size: NA
DNA: TGCGCCAGCAGCCCCAGGGAAAGCTCTGGGGCCAACGTCCTGACTTTC
CDR3: CASSPRESSGANVLTF

D: NA
V: TRBV24-1
J: TRBJ2-2
size: NA
DNA: TGTGCCACCAGTGACACAGGGCGGCCCAACACCGGGGAGCTGTTTTTT
CDR3: CATSDTGRPNTGELFF

D: NA
V: TRBV28
J: TRBJ1-5
size: NA
DNA: TGTGCCAGCAGTTTAACAGGGAAGAATCAGCCCCAGCATTTT
CDR3: CASSLTGKNQPQHF

D: NA
V: TRBV6-4
J: TRBJ2-3
size: few
DNA: TGTGCCAGCAGTGCGGGACTGACGAGCACAGATACGCAGTATTTT
CDR3: CASSAGLTSTDTQYF

D: NA
V: TRBV5-1
J: TRBJ2-3
size: NA
DNA: TGCGCCAGCAGGGGGGCGGATACGCAGTATTTT
CDR3: CASRGADTQYF

D: NA
V: TRBV4-2
J: TRBJ2-7
size: NA
DNA: TGTGCCAGCAGCCAAGATCCCAGGGCCGAGCAGTACTTC
CDR3: CASSQDPRAEQYF

D: NA
V: TRBV7-9
J: TRBJ2-7
size: NA
DNA: TGTGCCAGCAGCCTCTTCAACGAGCAGTACTTC
CDR3: CASSLFNEQYF

D: NA
V: TRBV24-1
J: TRBJ2-3
size: NA
DNA: TGTGTCACCAGTGATTTGGGTACAGGGAGCACAGATACGCAGTATTTT
CDR3: CVTSDLGTGSTDTQYF

D: NA
V: TRBV10-1
J: TRBJ2-7
size: NA
DNA: TGCGCCACCCTCCGGGGGGCCGGCATCCACGAGCAGTACTTC
CDR3: CATLRGAGIHEQYF

D: NA
V: TRBV20-1
J: TRBJ2-7
size: few
DNA: TGCAGTGCTAGAGATCGACTAGGGGGGGCCCTTCGGGAGCAGTACTTC
CDR3: CSARDRLGGALREQYF

D: NA
V: TRBV19
J: TRBJ1-1
size: few
DNA: TGTGCCAGTAGTATTAGGCTCGGGACGGCTTTCTTT
CDR3: CASSIRLGTAFF

D: TRBD2
V: TRBV19
J: TRBJ2-5
size: NA
DNA: TGTGCCAGTAGTATAGTGCCTAGCGGGGGCCAAGAGACCCAGTACTTC
CDR3: CASSIVPSGGQETQYF

D: TRBD1
V: TRBV24-1
J: TRBJ1-1
size: few
DNA: TGTGCCACCAGTGATGTGACAGGGAATGAAGCTTTCTTT
CDR3: CATSDVTGNEAFF

D: TRBD2
V: TRBV20-1
J: TRBJ2-5
size: NA
DNA: TGCAGTGCTAGAGCCGCGGGGGGAGGGGAGACCCAGTACTTC
CDR3: CSARAAGGGETQYF